These 18 T cell receptor beta chains originate from one sample sequenced in a study of regulatory T cells in long-lasting Graves disease. The TCR beta library used iRepertoire HTBI primers with Arm-PCR amplification of CDR3. TCRdb recomputed calls from the multiplex PCR reads with MiXCR, one row per CDR3 protein. The sample contains 500,000 to 700,000 distinct CDR3 sequences, around 15% of which appear only once. Noted time point: newly diagnosed GD, antithyroid drugs for less than 3 months. Researchers made the TCR library from RNA that was extracted from PBMCs. These records were also assigned to another study, of T cells in Graves' hyperthyroidism and ophthalmopathy.

Sequencing used peripheral blood mononuclear cells (PBMCs), obtained at new diagnosis, from a patient treated with antithyroid drugs. Receptors were obtained from a woman in her 30s with Graves disease.

The sample holds many counts of this clonotype. The chain links TRBV12-3 or TRBV12-4 to TRBJ1-5, with a possible D match to TRBD1 (6 bases). CDR3 length: 14 amino acids. V was pared by 6 bases and J by 2 bases, with 11 bases between. CDR3 residues: CASRTGSGNQPQHF. The CDR3 nucleotides are TGTGCCAGCAGAACAGGGTCGGGCAATCAGCCCCAGCATTTT.

This clonotype was observed at least ten times. J is TRBJ1-1 and V is TRBV2; D might be TRBD1 (5 bases). The CDR3 totals 13 residues. V was cut by 8 bases and J by 0 bases, with 10 bases left in between. Germline V CDR1 and CDR2: SNHLY, FYNNEI. CDR3 coding DNA: TGTGCCAGCGGAGGGGACCTGAACACTGAAGCTTTCTTT. It translates to CASGGDLNTEAFF.

This chain links TRBV9 with TRBJ2-5; 10 bases are a match to TRBD1. Germline trimming cut 1 base from V and 2 bases from J; bases unmatched to any gene: 5. This CDR3 has 16 residues. The germline V gene has CDR1 SGDLS and CDR2 YYNGEE. CDR3 protein: CASSVRTGGKQETQYF. For the CDR3, the DNA is TGTGCCAGCAGCGTAAGGACAGGGGGAAAGCAAGAGACCCAGTACTTC.

This clonotype was recorded at least ten times. The V call is TRBV13, the J call TRBJ2-1; 10 bases match TRBD2. The CDR3 totals 15 residues. Germline assignment: CDR1 PRHDT and CDR2 FYEKMQ (reference sequence). After removal of 5 bases from V and 6 bases from J, the junction contained 7 bases not matched to a gene. CDR3 sequence: CASSKGLAAFNEQFF. The CDR3 DNA follows: TGTGCCAGCAGCAAAGGACTAGCGGCCTTCAATGAGCAGTTCTTC.

This clonotype was counted ten times or more. The chain employs TRBV12-3 or TRBV12-4 and TRBJ1-1; D unclear. Trimming shortened V by 6 bases and J by 1 base, and 12 bases separated the two germline ends. The CDR3 is made up of 14 amino acids. CDR3 DNA: TGTGCCAGCAGCCTGGAGAGGTGGAACACTGAAGCTTTCTTT. Translating gives CASSLERWNTEAFF.

This clonotype was counted many times. The chain joins TRBV28 to TRBJ2-3; 7 bases line up with TRBD2. Germline V gene sequence: CDR1 MDHEN, CDR2 SYDVKM. Trimming at V came to 3 bases and at J to 4 bases, leaving 4 bases not matched to a gene. The CDR3 consists of 14 residues. The CDR3 reads CASSFFRGADTQYF. The DNA of the CDR3 is TGTGCCAGCAGTTTTTTTCGGGGGGCAGATACGCAGTATTTT. Using reference TRBV28 and TRBJ2-3 for the parts outside the CDR3, the full variable domain is DVKVTQSSRYLVKRTGEKVFLECVQDMDHENMFWYRQDPGLGLRLIYFSYDVKMKEKGDIPEGYSVSREKKERFSLILESASTNQTSMYLCASSFFRGADTQYFGPGTRLTVL.

The chain uses TRBV27 and TRBJ2-5; 7 nucleotides line up with TRBD1. V lost 6 bases, J lost 1 base, and 5 bases stayed unmatched. CDR1 is MNHEY, CDR2 SMNVEV, per germline (reference sequence). This CDR3 has 14 amino acids. CDR3 bases: TGTGCCAGCAGCACTACAGGGGTCCAAGAGACCCAGTACTTC. This translates into CASSTTGVQETQYF.

This clonotype was detected a few times. The rearrangement links TRBV3-1 to TRBJ2-3; D might be TRBD2 (6 bases). The CDR3 is 18 amino acids. V dropped 4 bases and J dropped 0 bases, with 20 bases sitting between them. The germline CDR1 and CDR2 sequences are LGHDT and YNNKEL (reference sequence). CDR3 region: CASSRGLSKILSTDTQYF. The CDR3 nucleotides read TGTGCCAGCAGCCGTGGACTATCAAAAATACTAAGCACAGATACGCAGTATTTT.

This clonotype came up many times. The V and J genes are TRBV7-2 and TRBJ2-2; D possibly corresponds to TRBD2 (6 bases). Germline V gives CDR1 SGHTA, CDR2 FQGNSA. The CDR3 contains 14 residues. The germline V and J ends were trimmed by 6 bases and 5 bases, with 13 bases remaining between them. The CDR3 bases are TGTGCCAGCAGTCGTAGCGGAACAACCGGGGAGCTGTTTTTT. This codes for CASSRSGTTGELFF.

This clonotype has just a few counts. This chain links TRBV7-2 with TRBJ2-7, with TRBD2 as a possible D gene (5 bases). The CDR3 runs to 14 residues. CDR1 and CDR2 from the germline V gene are SGHTA and FQGNSA. The V end was cut by 5 bases, the J end by 3 bases, with 14 bases between. The CDR3 here is CASSTAGRDYEQYF. CDR3 sequence (DNA): TGTGCCAGCAGCACGGCTGGGAGAGACTACGAGCAGTACTTC.

The chain recombines TRBV11-1 with TRBJ2-3; D perhaps matches TRBD1 (7 bases). V was shortened by 1 base and J by 2 bases, with 16 bases between the two germline ends. The CDR3 loop spans 17 amino acids. CDR1 SGHAT and CDR2 FQDESV come from the germline V gene (reference sequence). CDR3 nucleotide sequence: TGTGCCAGCAGCTTAGTTCGGGGGAAGGGGGCCACAGATACGCAGTATTTT. Its translation is CASSLVRGKGATDTQYF.

This clonotype was counted at least ten times. The rearrangement uses TRBV5-8 and TRBJ1-1; no clear D gene. V lost 4 bases to trimming and J lost 10 bases, with 14 bases between them. The CDR3 extends over 12 amino acids. Germline CDR1 and CDR2: SGHTS and YDEGEE. In DNA form, the CDR3 reads TGTGCCAGCAGCCCCGGTAGCAGCGTAGCTTTCTTT. Translated, it gives CASSPGSSVAFF.

The table lists this clonotype with many counts. For the CDR3, the DNA is TGTGCCAGCAGCTTAGACGGGGAGACCCAGTACTTC. It encodes CASSLDGETQYF. The chain carries TRBV7-3 and TRBJ2-5; D uncertain. Per the germline V gene, CDR1 is SGHTA and CDR2 is FQGTGA. CDR3 size: 12 residues. Trimming removed 2 bases at V and 5 bases at J, with 6 bases between. Combining the CDR3 with reference TRBV7-3 and TRBJ2-5 gives the whole variable domain GAGVSQTPSNKVTEKGKYVELRCDPISGHTALYWYRQSLGQGPEFLIYFQGTGAADDSGLPNDRFFAVRPEGSVSTLKIQRTERGDSAVYLCASSLDGETQYFGPGTRLLVL.

To note about this clonotype: It may be a read error: a sequence one base away is much more abundant. The chain uses TRBV6-2 or TRBV6-3 and TRBJ1-2; D not resolved. CDR3 size: 14 residues. Germline V gene sequence: CDR1 MNHEY, CDR2 SVGEGT. The CDR3: CASRGSASGYGCTF. The CDR3, as DNA: TGTGCCAGCAGGGGGTCGGCATCGGGCTATGGCTGCACCTTC.

There are many counts of this clonotype. The chain links TRBV27 to TRBJ2-7; a possible D gene is TRBD1 (5 bases). The V end was cut by 4 bases, the J end by 2 bases, with 9 bases between. This CDR3 has 13 residues. Germline V gene data show CDR1 as MNHEY and CDR2 as SMNVEV (reference sequence). The CDR3 coding sequence is TGTGCCAGCAGTTATGGGGCAGCCTACGAGCAGTACTTC. Its protein is CASSYGAAYEQYF.

In this sample, this clonotype turned up many times. V gene TRBV20-1 combines with J gene TRBJ1-2; 7 positions agree with TRBD1. With V trimmed by 3 bases and J by 6 bases, 7 bases remained unmatched. The germline CDR1 and CDR2 sequences are DFQATT and SNEGSKA (reference sequence). This CDR3 spans 13 amino acids. In nucleotides, the CDR3 is TGCAGTGCTAGGCGACAGGGTATAGATGGCTACACCTTC. This gives the protein CSARRQGIDGYTF.

This clonotype was picked up many times. The rearrangement joins TRBV11-2 to TRBJ1-1; tentatively, D is TRBD1 (6 bases). CDR1 is SGHAT, CDR2 FQNNGV, per germline. The ends were cut back, 0 bases at V and 5 bases at J, with 13 bases in the middle. CDR3 length: 15 amino acids. In DNA, the CDR3 is TGTGCCAGCAGCTTAGAGGGGGGGCTCGGGACTGAAGCTTTCTTT. Its translation: CASSLEGGLGTEAFF.

This clonotype was detected many times. The chain uses TRBV27 and TRBJ2-1; D unresolved. The ends were cut back, 3 bases at V and 6 bases at J, with 12 bases in the middle. Germline loops: CDR1 MNHEY, CDR2 SMNVEV (reference sequence). The CDR3 has 14 residues. This CDR3 is CASSFSRNGNEQFF. CDR3 bases: TGTGCCAGCAGTTTTTCCAGGAATGGCAATGAGCAGTTCTTC.